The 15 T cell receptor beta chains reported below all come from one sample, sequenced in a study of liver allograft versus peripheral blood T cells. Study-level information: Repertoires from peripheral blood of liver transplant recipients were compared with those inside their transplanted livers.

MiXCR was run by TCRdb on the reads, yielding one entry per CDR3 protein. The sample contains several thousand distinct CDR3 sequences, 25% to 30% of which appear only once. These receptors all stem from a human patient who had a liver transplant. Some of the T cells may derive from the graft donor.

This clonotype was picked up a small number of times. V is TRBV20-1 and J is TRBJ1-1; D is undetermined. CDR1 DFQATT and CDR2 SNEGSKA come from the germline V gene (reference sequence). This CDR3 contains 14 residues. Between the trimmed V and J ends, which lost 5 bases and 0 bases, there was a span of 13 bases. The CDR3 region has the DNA TGCAGTGCTCTCAAGGCCGGGATGAACACTGAAGCTTTCTTT. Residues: CSALKAGMNTEAFF.

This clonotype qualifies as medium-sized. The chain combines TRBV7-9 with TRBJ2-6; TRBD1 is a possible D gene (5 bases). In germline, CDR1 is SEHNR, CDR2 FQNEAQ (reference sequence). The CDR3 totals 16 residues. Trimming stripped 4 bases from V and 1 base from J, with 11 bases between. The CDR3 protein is CASSWSPGSGANVLTF. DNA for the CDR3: TGTGCCAGCAGCTGGTCTCCAGGGTCTGGGGCCAACGTCCTGACTTTC.

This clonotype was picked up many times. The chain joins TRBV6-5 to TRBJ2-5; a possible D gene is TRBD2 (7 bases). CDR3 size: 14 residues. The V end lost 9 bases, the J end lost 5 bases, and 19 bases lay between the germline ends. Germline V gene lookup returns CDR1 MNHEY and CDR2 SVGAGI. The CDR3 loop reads CASQLWGGGETQYF. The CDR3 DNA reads TGTGCCAGTCAGCTTTGGGGGGGCGGGGAGACCCAGTACTTC.

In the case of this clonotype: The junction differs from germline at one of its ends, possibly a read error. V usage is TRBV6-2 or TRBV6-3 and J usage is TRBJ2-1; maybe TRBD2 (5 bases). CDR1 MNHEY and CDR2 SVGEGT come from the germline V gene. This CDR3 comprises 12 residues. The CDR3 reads CVSFVGAGEQFF. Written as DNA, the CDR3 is TGTGTCAGCTTCGTGGGCGCGGGTGAGCAGTTCTTC.

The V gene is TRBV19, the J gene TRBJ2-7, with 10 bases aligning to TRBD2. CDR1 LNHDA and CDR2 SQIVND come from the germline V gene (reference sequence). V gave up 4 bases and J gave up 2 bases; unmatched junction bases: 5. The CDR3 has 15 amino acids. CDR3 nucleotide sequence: TGTGCCAGTAGTAGTAGGACTAGCGGAACCTACGAGCAGTACTTC. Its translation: CASSSRTSGTYEQYF.

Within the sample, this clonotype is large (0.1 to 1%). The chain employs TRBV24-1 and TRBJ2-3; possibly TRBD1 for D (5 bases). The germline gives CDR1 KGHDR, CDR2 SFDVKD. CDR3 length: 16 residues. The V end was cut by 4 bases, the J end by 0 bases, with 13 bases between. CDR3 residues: CATSDAMGRSTDTQYF. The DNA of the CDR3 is TGTGCCACCAGTGACGCCATGGGGCGAAGCACAGATACGCAGTATTTT.

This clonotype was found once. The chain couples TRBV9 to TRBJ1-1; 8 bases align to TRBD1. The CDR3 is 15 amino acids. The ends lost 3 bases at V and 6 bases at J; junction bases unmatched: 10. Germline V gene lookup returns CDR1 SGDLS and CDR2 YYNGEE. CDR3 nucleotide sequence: TGTGCCAGCAGCGCCTCAGGGGGCGCAGGGGCTGAAGCTTTCTTT. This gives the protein CASSASGGAGAEAFF.

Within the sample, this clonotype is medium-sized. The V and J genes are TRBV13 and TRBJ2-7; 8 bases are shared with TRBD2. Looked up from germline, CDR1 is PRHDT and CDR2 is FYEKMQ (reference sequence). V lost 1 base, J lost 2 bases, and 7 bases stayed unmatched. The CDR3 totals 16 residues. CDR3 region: CASSLVLAGGPYEQYF. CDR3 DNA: TGTGCCAGCAGCTTAGTTCTTGCGGGGGGCCCCTACGAGCAGTACTTC.

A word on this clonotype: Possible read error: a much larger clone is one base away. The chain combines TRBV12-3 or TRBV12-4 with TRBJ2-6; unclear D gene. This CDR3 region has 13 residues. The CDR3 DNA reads TGTGCCAGCAGTCAGTCTGGGACCAACGTCCTGACTTTC. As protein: CASSQSGTNVLTF.

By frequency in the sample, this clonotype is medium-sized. CDR3 sequence (DNA): TGTGCCAGCAGCTTTGGCGGTGCCTATGGCTACACCTTC. Its translation is CASSFGGAYGYTF. The rearrangement joins TRBV5-6 to TRBJ1-2; D is undetermined. V lost 2 bases, J lost 4 bases, and 9 bases lay in between. This CDR3 has 13 residues. The germline V gene has CDR1 SGHDT and CDR2 YYEEEE.

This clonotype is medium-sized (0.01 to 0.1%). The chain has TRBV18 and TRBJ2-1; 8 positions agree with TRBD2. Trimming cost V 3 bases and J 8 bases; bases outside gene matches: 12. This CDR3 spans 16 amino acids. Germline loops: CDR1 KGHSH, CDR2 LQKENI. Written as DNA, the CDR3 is TGTGCCAGCTCACCTCAAGCGGGGGCGATTGGCTATGAGCAGTTCTTC. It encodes CASSPQAGAIGYEQFF.

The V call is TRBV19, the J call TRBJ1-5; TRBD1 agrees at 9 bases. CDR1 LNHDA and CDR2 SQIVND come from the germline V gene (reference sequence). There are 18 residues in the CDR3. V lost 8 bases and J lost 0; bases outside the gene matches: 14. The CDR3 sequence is CASRRDRDRANSNQPQHF. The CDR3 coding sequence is TGTGCCAGTCGTCGGGACAGGGATCGGGCTAATAGCAATCAGCCCCAGCATTTT.

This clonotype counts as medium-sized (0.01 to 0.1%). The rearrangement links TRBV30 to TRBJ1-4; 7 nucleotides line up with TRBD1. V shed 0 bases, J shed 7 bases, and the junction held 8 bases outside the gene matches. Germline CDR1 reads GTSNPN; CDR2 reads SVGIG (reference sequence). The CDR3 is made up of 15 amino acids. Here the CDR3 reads CAWSVETGWSEKLFF. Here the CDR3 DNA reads TGTGCCTGGAGTGTCGAGACAGGGTGGAGTGAAAAACTGTTTTTT.

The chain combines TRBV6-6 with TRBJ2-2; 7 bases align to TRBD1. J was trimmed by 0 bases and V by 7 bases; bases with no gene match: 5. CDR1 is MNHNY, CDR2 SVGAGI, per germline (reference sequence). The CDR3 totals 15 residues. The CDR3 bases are TGTGCCAGCAAAGGACAGGTCGCGAACACCGGGGAGCTGTTTTTT. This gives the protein CASKGQVANTGELFF.

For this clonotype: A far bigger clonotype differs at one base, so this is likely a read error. The CDR3 nucleotides are TGTGCCAGCAGCCTGACAGACTTAAATACACCCCTCCACTTT. This gives the protein CASSLTDLNTPLHF. The chain has TRBV27 and TRBJ1-6; tentatively, D is TRBD1 (5 bases). V lost 6 bases to trimming and J lost 11 bases, with 17 bases between them. CDR3 length: 14 residues. Germline values: CDR1 MNHEY, CDR2 SMNVEV (reference sequence).